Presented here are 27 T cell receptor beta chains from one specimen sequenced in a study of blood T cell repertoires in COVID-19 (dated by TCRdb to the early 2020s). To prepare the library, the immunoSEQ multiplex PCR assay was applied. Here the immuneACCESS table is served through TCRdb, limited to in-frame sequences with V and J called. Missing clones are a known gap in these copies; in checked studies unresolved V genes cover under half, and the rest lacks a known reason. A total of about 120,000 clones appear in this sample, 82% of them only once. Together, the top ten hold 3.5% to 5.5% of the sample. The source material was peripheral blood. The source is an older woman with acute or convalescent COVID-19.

CDR3 nucleotides: TGCGCCAGCAGCGGGACTAGCGGGGGGGCCAGTGAGCAGTTCTTC. As protein: CASSGTSGGASEQFF. The chain links TRBV5-1 to TRBJ2-1; 16 nucleotides match TRBD2. This CDR3 comprises 15 residues. CDR1 is SGHRS, CDR2 YFSETQ, per germline. The J segment lost 9 bases and the V segment lost 4 bases, leaving 4 bases of the junction unmatched.

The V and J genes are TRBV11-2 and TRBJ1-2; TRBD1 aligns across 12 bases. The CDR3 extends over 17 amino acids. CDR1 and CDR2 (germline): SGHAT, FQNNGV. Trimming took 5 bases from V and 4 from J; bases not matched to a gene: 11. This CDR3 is CASSPEGQGAIIYGYTF. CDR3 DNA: TGTGCCAGCAGCCCCGAGGGACAGGGGGCGATCATCTATGGCTACACCTTC.

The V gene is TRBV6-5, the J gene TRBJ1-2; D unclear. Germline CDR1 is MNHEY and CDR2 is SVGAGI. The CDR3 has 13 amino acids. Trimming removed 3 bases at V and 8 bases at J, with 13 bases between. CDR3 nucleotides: TGTGCCAGCAGTTATTTGATCGCGGGGGGCTACACCTTC. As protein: CASSYLIAGGYTF.

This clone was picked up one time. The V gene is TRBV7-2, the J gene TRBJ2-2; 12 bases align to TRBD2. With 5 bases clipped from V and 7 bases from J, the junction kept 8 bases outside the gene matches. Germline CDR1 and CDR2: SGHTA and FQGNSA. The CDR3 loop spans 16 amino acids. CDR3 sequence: CASSASGGAVIGELFF. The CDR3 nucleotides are TGTGCCAGCAGCGCTAGCGGGGGGGCCGTTATCGGGGAGCTGTTTTTT. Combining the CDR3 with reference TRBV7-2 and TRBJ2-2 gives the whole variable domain GAGVSQSPSNKVTEKGKDVELRCDPISGHTALYWYRQSLGQGLEFLIYFQGNSAPDKSGLPSDRFSAERTGGSVSTLTIQRTQQEDSAVYLCASSASGGAVIGELFFGEGSRLTVL.

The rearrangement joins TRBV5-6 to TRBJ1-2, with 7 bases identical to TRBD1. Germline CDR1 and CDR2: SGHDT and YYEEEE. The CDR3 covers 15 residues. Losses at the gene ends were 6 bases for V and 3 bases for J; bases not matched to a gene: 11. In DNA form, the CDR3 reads TGTGCCAGCATGCGGAGGGGGCGCCTTGACTATGGCTACACCTTC. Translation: CASMRRGRLDYGYTF.

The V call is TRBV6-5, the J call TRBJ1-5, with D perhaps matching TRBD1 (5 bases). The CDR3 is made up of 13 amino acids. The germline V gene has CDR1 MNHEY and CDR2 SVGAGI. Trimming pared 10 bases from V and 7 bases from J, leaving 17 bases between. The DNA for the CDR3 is TGTGCCACCCAGCTGGGGGGGGACCAGCCCCAGCATTTT. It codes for CATQLGGDQPQHF.

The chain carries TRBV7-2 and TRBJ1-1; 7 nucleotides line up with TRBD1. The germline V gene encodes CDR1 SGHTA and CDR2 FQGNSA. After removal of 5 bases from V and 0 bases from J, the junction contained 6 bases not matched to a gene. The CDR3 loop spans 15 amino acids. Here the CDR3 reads CASSPRQGLNTEAFF. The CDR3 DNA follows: TGTGCCAGCAGCCCGCGACAGGGACTGAACACTGAAGCTTTCTTT.

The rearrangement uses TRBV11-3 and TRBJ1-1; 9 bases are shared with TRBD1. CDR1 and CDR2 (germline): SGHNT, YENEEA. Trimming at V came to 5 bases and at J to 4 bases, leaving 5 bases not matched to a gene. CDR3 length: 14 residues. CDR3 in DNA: TGTGCCAGCAGCACGACAGGGGGGGTCACTGAAGCTTTCTTT. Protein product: CASSTTGGVTEAFF.

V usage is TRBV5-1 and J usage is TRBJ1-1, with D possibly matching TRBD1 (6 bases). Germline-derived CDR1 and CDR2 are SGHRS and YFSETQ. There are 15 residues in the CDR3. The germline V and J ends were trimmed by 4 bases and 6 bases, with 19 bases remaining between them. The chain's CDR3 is CASSQNRVVYSEAFF. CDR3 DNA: TGCGCCAGCAGCCAAAACAGGGTTGTGTATTCTGAAGCTTTCTTT.

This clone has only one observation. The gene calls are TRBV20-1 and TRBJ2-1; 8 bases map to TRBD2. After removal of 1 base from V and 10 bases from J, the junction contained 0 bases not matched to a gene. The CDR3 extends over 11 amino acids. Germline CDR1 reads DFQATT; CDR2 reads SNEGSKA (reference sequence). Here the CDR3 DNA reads TGCAGTGCTAGAGCTAGCGGGGAGCAGTTCTTC. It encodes CSARASGEQFF.

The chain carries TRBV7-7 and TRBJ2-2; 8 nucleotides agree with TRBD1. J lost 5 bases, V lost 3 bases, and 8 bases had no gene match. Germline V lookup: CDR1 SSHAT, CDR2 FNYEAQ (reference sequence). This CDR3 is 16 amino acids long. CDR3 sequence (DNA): TGTGCCAGCAGCTTGGGGCCAGGGGGCGATACCGGGGAGCTGTTTTTT. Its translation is CASSLGPGGDTGELFF.

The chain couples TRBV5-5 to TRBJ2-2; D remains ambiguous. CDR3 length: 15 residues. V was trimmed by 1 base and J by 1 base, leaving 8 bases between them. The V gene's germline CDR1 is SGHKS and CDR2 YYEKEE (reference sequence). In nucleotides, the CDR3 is TGTGCCAGCAGCTTGCTACAGCAGAACACCGGGGAGCTGTTTTTT. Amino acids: CASSLLQQNTGELFF.

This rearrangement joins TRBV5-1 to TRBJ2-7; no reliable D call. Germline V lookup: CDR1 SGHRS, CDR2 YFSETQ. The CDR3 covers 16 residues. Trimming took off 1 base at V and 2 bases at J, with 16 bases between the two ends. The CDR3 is CASSLPNPHNPYEQYF. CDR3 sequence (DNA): TGCGCCAGCAGCTTGCCAAACCCACATAACCCCTACGAGCAGTACTTC.

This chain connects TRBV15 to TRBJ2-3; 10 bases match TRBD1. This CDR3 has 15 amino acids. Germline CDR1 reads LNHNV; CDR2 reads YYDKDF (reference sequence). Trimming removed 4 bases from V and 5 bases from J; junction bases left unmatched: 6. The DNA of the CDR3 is TGTGCCACCAGCACCGGGACAGGGGCGAGAGATACGCAGTATTTT. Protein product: CATSTGTGARDTQYF.

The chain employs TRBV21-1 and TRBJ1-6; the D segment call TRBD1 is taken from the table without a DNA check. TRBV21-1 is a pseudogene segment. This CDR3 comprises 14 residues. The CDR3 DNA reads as TGTGCCAGCAGCATAACAGGGGGTAATTCACCCCTCCACTTT. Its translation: CASSITGGNSPLHF.

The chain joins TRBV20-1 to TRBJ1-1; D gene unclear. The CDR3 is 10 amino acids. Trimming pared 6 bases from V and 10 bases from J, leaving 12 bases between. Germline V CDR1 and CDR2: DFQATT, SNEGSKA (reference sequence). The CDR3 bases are TGCAGTGCCTACGGAGGGAGAGCTTTCTTT. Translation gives CSAYGGRAFF.

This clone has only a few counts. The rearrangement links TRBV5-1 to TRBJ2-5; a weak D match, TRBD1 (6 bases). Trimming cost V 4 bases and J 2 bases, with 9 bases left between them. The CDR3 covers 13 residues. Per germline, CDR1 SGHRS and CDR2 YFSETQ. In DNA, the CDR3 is TGCGCCAGCAGCACCGGACAGCAAGAGACCCAGTACTTC. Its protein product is CASSTGQQETQYF.

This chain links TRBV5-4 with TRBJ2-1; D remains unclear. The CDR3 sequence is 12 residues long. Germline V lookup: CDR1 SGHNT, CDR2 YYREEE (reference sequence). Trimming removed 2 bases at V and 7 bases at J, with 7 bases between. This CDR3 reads CASSLLQNEQFF. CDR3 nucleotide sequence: TGTGCCAGCAGCTTACTACAAAATGAGCAGTTCTTC.

DNA of the CDR3: TGTGCCAGCAGCGCCCGACTAGCGGGGGGATCCAATGAGCAGTTCTTC. It codes for CASSARLAGGSNEQFF. The chain combines TRBV7-8 with TRBJ2-1; 13 nucleotides agree with TRBD2. V was pared by 5 bases and J by 6 bases, with 7 bases of the junction left unmatched. Germline CDR1 is SGHVS and CDR2 is FQNEAQ. The CDR3 covers 16 residues.

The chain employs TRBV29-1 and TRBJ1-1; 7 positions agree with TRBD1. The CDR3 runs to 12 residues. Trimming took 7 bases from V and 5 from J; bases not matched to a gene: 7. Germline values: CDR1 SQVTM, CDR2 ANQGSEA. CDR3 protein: CSARQGSTEAFF. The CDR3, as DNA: TGCAGCGCCCGACAGGGTTCAACTGAAGCTTTCTTT.

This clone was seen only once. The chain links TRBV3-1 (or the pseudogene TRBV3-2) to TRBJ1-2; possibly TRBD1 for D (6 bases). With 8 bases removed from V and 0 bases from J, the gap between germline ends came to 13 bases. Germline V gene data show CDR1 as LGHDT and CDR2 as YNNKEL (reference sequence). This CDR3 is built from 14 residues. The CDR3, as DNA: TGTGCCAGCGGATCGACAGGAGCTAACTATGGCTACACCTTC. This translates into CASGSTGANYGYTF.

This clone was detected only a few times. In DNA form, the CDR3 reads TGTGCCAGCCAGGACGGCGGGGGCGGTACTAATGAAAAACTGTTTTTT. Its translation: CASQDGGGGTNEKLFF. The rearrangement uses TRBV7-9 and TRBJ1-4; D is perhaps TRBD1 (6 bases). The CDR3 runs 16 residues. Trimming left V 8 bases short and J 2 bases short, with 18 bases between. Germline V CDR1 and CDR2: SEHNR, FQNEAQ (reference sequence).

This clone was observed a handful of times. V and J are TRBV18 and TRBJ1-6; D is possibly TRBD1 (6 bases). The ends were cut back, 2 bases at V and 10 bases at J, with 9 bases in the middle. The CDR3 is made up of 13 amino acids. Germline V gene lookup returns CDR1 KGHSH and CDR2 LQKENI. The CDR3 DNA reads TGTGCCAGCTCACCAGGGAGGGGGTCACCCCTCCACTTT. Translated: CASSPGRGSPLHF.

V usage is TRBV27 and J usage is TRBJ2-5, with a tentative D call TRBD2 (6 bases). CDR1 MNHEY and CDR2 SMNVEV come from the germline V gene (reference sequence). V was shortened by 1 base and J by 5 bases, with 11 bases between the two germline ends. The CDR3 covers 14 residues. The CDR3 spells CASSLWGVGETQYF. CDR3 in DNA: TGTGCCAGCAGTTTATGGGGGGTGGGGGAGACCCAGTACTTC.

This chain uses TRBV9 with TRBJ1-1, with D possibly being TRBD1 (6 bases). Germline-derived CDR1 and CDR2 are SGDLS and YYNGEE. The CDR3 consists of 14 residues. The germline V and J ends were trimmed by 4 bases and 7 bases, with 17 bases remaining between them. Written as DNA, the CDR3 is TGTGCCAGCAGCTGGGGGCAGGGAAGTGGTGAAGCTTTCTTT. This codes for CASSWGQGSGEAFF.

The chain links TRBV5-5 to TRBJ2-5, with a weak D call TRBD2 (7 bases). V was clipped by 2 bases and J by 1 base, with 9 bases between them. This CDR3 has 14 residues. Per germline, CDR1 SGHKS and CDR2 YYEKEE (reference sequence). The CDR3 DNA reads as TGTGCCAGCAGCTTCCGGGGGGCCCAAGAGACCCAGTACTTC. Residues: CASSFRGAQETQYF.

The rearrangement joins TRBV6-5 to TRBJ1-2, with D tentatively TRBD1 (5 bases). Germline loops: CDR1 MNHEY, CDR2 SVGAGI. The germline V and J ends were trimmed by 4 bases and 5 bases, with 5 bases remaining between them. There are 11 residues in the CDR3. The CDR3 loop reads CASSSGYGYTF. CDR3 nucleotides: TGTGCCAGCAGTTCAGGGTATGGCTACACCTTC.